This T cell receptor (beta chain) stems from a study of cytotoxic CD8 clonotypes in ibrutinib-treated CLL. The CDR3 is 16 amino acids. Germline CDR1 is SGDLS and CDR2 is YYNGEE. V was trimmed by 3 bases and J by 0 bases, leaving 10 bases between them. Measured with immunoSEQ multiplex PCR; TCRdb has only the in-frame clones, and not every one. The sample consists of about 160,000 clones, less than 85% of them appearing once. This receptor was identified in a human donor with chronic lymphocytic leukemia. The chain couples TRBV9 to TRBJ2-6; possibly TRBD2 for D (5 bases). The sequencing used PBMCs, collected after 24 months of ibrutinib treatment. In nucleotides, the CDR3 is TGTGCCAGCAGCGACGGGGAGTTCTCTGGGGCCAACGTCCTGACTTTC. It translates to CASSDGEFSGANVLTF. Combining the CDR3 with reference TRBV9 and TRBJ2-6 gives the whole variable domain DSGVTQTPKHLITATGQRVTLRCSPRSGDLSVYWYQQSLDQGLQFLIQYYNGEERAKGNILERFSAQQFPDLHSELNLSSLELGDSALYFCASSDGEFSGANVLTFGAGSRLTVL.